The next 31 T cell receptor beta chains were all read from a single sample in a study of patients and donors after allogeneic stem cell transplantation. TCRdb used MiXCR to reprocess the RT-PCR reads, holding one entry per CDR3 protein. The sample shows some 150,000 distinct CDR3 sequences, about a third of them seen only once. Material for sequencing was blood, either unsorted or a sorted T cell fraction (not recorded which). The receptor source for this set is a human donor who was either an allogeneic HSCT recipient or a stem cell or donor lymphocyte infusion donor (not recorded which). It is not recorded whose cells these are; they may come from a transplant donor.

This clonotype was observed a few times. The genes are TRBV29-1 and TRBJ1-2; D remains unclear. V gave up 8 bases and J gave up 3 bases, with 19 bases separating them. Germline-derived CDR1 and CDR2 are SQVTM and ANQGSEA. This CDR3 has 14 residues. The CDR3 loop is CSLSPLEGDYGYTF. The CDR3, as DNA: TGCAGCCTCTCCCCTCTTGAGGGTGACTATGGCTACACCTTC.

V usage is TRBV7-2 and J usage is TRBJ1-1; D is perhaps TRBD1 (5 bases). Trimming took off 4 bases at V and 7 bases at J, with 13 bases between the two ends. From germline, CDR1 is SGHTA and CDR2 FQGNSA. The CDR3 consists of 13 residues. In DNA, the CDR3 is TGTGCCAGCAGCTCAGGGTGGAAAAATGAAGCTTTCTTT. Protein sequence: CASSSGWKNEAFF. The full variable domain, its missing parts supplied by reference TRBV7-2 and TRBJ1-1, is GAGVSQSPSNKVTEKGKDVELRCDPISGHTALYWYRQSLGQGLEFLIYFQGNSAPDKSGLPSDRFSAERTGGSVSTLTIQRTQQEDSAVYLCASSSGWKNEAFFGQGTRLTVV.

V and J are TRBV20-1 and TRBJ2-7; no definite D call. In germline, CDR1 is DFQATT, CDR2 SNEGSKA (reference sequence). This CDR3 region has 11 residues. The V end lost 4 bases, the J end lost 6 bases, and 10 bases lay between the germline ends. The CDR3 DNA follows: TGCAGTGCTACCCGGGCCAGCGAGCAGTACTTC. As protein: CSATRASEQYF.

J is TRBJ1-6 and V is TRBV7-9, with 8 bases that match TRBD1. CDR3 length: 15 amino acids. Germline CDR1 reads SEHNR; CDR2 reads FQNEAQ (reference sequence). The V and J ends lost 2 bases and 9 bases, in that order; junction bases with no gene match: 6. The CDR3 is CASSLNGQGSSPLHF. In nucleotides, the CDR3 is TGTGCCAGCAGCTTAAACGGACAGGGATCTTCACCCCTCCACTTT.

This clonotype was seen more than once but under ten times. The chain carries TRBV5-1 and TRBJ1-6; D call uncertain. The germline V gene encodes CDR1 SGHRS and CDR2 YFSETQ. The CDR3 runs 14 residues. Between the trimmed V and J ends, which lost 3 bases and 6 bases, there was a span of 10 bases. CDR3 protein: CASSSSYLNSPLHF. CDR3 coding DNA: TGCGCCAGCAGCTCGAGTTACCTTAATTCACCCCTCCACTTT.

This chain links TRBV12-3 or TRBV12-4 with TRBJ2-3, with TRBD2 as a possible D gene (5 bases). CDR3 size: 17 residues. V shed 3 bases and J shed 1 base, with 17 bases lying between them. The CDR3 sequence: CASSFSEMRVGTDTQYF. Written as DNA, the CDR3 is TGTGCCAGCAGTTTTTCGGAGATGCGGGTGGGCACAGATACGCAGTATTTT.

This chain joins TRBV5-1 and TRBJ1-4; D is possibly TRBD1 (6 bases). V was clipped by 4 bases and J by 8 bases, with 15 bases between them. The germline gives CDR1 SGHRS, CDR2 YFSETQ. The CDR3 sequence is 14 residues long. This CDR3 reads CASSPGAGREKLFF. DNA of the CDR3: TGCGCCAGCAGCCCGGGGGCAGGCCGGGAAAAACTGTTTTTT.

V gene TRBV7-9 combines with J gene TRBJ1-4; no firm D call. The CDR3 sequence is 11 residues long. V was shortened by 5 bases and J by 8 bases, with 6 bases between the two germline ends. The germline V gene encodes CDR1 SEHNR and CDR2 FQNEAQ (reference sequence). CDR3 sequence reads: CASSVFEKLFF. Written as DNA, the CDR3 is TGTGCCAGCAGCGTCTTCGAAAAACTGTTTTTT.

This chain connects TRBV5-5 to TRBJ1-2; TRBD1 agrees at 7 bases. There are 12 residues in the CDR3. Germline CDR1 reads SGHKS; CDR2 reads YYEKEE (reference sequence). Losses at the gene ends were 6 bases for V and 5 bases for J; bases not matched to a gene: 4. CDR3 amino acids: CASNLQGYGYTF. CDR3 DNA sequence: TGTGCCAGCAACTTACAGGGGTATGGCTACACCTTC.

The chain carries TRBV5-1 and TRBJ2-1; D may match TRBD1 or TRBD2 (5 bases each). The V gene lost 4 bases and the J gene lost 1 base, with 21 bases spanning the gap. CDR1 and CDR2 (germline): SGHRS, YFSETQ. The CDR3 spans 18 residues. Here the CDR3 DNA reads TGCGCCAGCAGCCTGAGTTTCGTGGGGGTGATTTCCTACAATGAGCAGTTCTTC. This encodes CASSLSFVGVISYNEQFF.

The chain links TRBV10-3 to TRBJ1-5; TRBD1 might be the D (6 bases). V lost 5 bases and J lost 7, with 15 bases in between. Looked up from germline, CDR1 is ENHRY and CDR2 is SYGVKD. The CDR3 is 14 amino acids. Written as DNA, the CDR3 is TGTGCCATCAGTCAGGGGCCGGTTGGGCAGCCCCAGCATTTT. It encodes CAISQGPVGQPQHF.

The chain carries TRBV3-1 and TRBJ1-6; no clear D gene. The germline V gene has CDR1 LGHDT and CDR2 YNNKEL (reference sequence). The CDR3 has 16 residues. Trimming removed 0 bases at V and 5 bases at J, with 11 bases between. The CDR3 protein is CASSQDRPGNNSPLHF. DNA of the CDR3: TGTGCCAGCAGCCAAGATCGGCCAGGAAATAATTCACCCCTCCACTTT.

Here the CDR3 DNA reads TGTGCCAGCAGCCAAGATAGAGGGGGGAAATACGAGCAGTACTTC. Translation: CASSQDRGGKYEQYF. The genes are TRBV4-2 and TRBJ2-7; D may be TRBD1 or TRBD2 (6 bases each). Trimming left V 0 bases short and J 4 bases short, with 13 bases between. Germline loops: CDR1 LGHNA, CDR2 YNFKEQ. CDR3 length: 15 amino acids.

The V gene is TRBV5-6, the J gene TRBJ1-4; tentatively, D is TRBD1 (6 bases). Germline V CDR1 and CDR2: SGHDT, YYEEEE. The CDR3 is 14 residues long. Trimming removed 3 bases at V and 8 bases at J, with 14 bases between. This chain's CDR3 is CASSSGTGKEKLFF. As DNA, the CDR3 is TGTGCCAGCAGCTCGGGAACAGGGAAGGAAAAACTGTTTTTT.

The sample holds a few counts of this clonotype. The CDR3, as DNA: TGTGCCAGCAGCTTCGGATCTGGGGAGACCCAGTACTTC. Protein sequence: CASSFGSGETQYF. This rearrangement joins TRBV11-2 to TRBJ2-5, with D unclear. Germline loops: CDR1 SGHAT, CDR2 FQNNGV. Trimming removed 3 bases at V and 5 bases at J, with 10 bases between. This CDR3 comprises 13 residues.

The rearrangement uses TRBV3-1 and TRBJ2-6; a weak D match, TRBD2 (6 bases). The CDR3 covers 20 residues. In germline, CDR1 is LGHDT, CDR2 YNNKEL (reference sequence). The ends were cut back, 3 bases at V and 0 bases at J, with 21 bases in the middle. The CDR3 loop is CASSHSGGFLKSSGANVLTF. The CDR3 region has the DNA TGTGCCAGCAGCCATTCCGGGGGATTCTTGAAAAGCTCTGGGGCCAACGTCCTGACTTTC. The whole variable domain, filled in from reference TRBV3-1 and TRBJ2-6, reads DTAVSQTPKYLVTQMGNDKSIKCEQNLGHDTMYWYKQDSKKFLKIMFSYNNKELIINETVPNRFSPKSPDKAHLNLHINSLELGDSAVYFCASSHSGGFLKSSGANVLTFGAGSRLTVL.

The V and J genes are TRBV12-3 or TRBV12-4 and TRBJ2-7; D might be TRBD1 or TRBD2, each matching 5 bases. Trimming took off 4 bases at V and 4 bases at J, with 11 bases between the two ends. The CDR3 has 13 residues. The CDR3 sequence is CASSYRDGYEQYV. The CDR3 DNA is TGTGCCAGCAGTTACCGGGACGGTTACGAGCAGTACGTC.

The chain has TRBV5-1 and TRBJ1-2, with D tentatively TRBD1 (6 bases). The CDR3 length is 13 residues. The germline CDR1 and CDR2 sequences are SGHRS and YFSETQ. Trimming pared 4 bases from V and 4 bases from J, leaving 11 bases between. CDR3 in amino acids: CASSQDSSYGYTF. The CDR3 bases are TGCGCCAGCAGCCAGGACAGTTCCTATGGCTACACCTTC.

V is TRBV20-1 and J is TRBJ1-1; D gene ambiguous. CDR3 length equals 11 residues. The V gene's germline CDR1 is DFQATT and CDR2 SNEGSKA (reference sequence). Here the CDR3 reads CSHTPYTEAFF. DNA of the CDR3: TGCAGCCATACCCCTTACACTGAAGCTTTCTTT.

The chain couples TRBV7-3 to TRBJ2-5; maybe TRBD1 (5 bases). In germline, CDR1 is SGHTA, CDR2 FQGTGA. The CDR3 totals 15 residues. V shed 2 bases and J shed 2 bases, with 12 bases lying between them. The CDR3 region is CASSLGQGLQETQYF. Here the CDR3 DNA reads TGTGCCAGCAGCTTAGGGCAGGGCCTTCAAGAGACCCAGTACTTC.

This clonotype came up once. The chain couples TRBV20-1 to TRBJ1-1; D is unclear. Germline CDR1 DFQATT, CDR2 SNEGSKA (reference sequence). The length of the CDR3 is 13 residues. Between the trimmed V and J ends, which lost 6 bases and 5 bases, there was a span of 16 bases. CDR3 residues: CSATRTLRTEAFF. Written as DNA, the CDR3 is TGCAGTGCCACCCGGACCTTGAGGACTGAAGCTTTCTTT.

The chain joins TRBV12-3 or TRBV12-4 to TRBJ1-4; D is unresolved. The CDR3 sequence is 14 residues long. With 3 bases removed from V and 5 bases from J, the gap between germline ends came to 10 bases. CDR3 region: CASSLMRGNEKLFF. CDR3 coding DNA: TGTGCCAGCAGTTTGATGCGGGGAAATGAAAAACTGTTTTTT.

This clonotype was counted between two and nine times. The chain employs TRBV7-9 and TRBJ1-2; a possible D gene is TRBD1 (6 bases). V was pared by 3 bases and J by 4 bases, with 15 bases between. The CDR3 has 15 amino acids. The germline CDR1 and CDR2 sequences are SEHNR and FQNEAQ (reference sequence). CDR3 in amino acids: CASSFRSTGPYGYTF. The DNA of the CDR3 is TGTGCCAGCAGCTTTAGGTCGACAGGCCCCTATGGCTACACCTTC.

This clonotype was found once. This chain connects TRBV5-6 to TRBJ2-7; D unresolved. This CDR3 region has 14 residues. Germline loops: CDR1 SGHDT, CDR2 YYEEEE. Trimming shortened V by 3 bases and J by 6 bases, and 16 bases separated the two germline ends. The CDR3, as DNA: TGTGCCAGCAGCTCCCCGCTATTGCCGAGCGAGCAGTACTTC. Translating it yields CASSSPLLPSEQYF.

This clonotype was counted a few times. The chain uses TRBV20-1 and TRBJ1-6; the D gene is possibly TRBD1 (5 bases). Trimming shortened V by 5 bases and J by 5 bases, and 10 bases separated the two germline ends. CDR1 and CDR2 (germline): DFQATT, SNEGSKA (reference sequence). CDR3 size: 13 residues. The CDR3 loop is CSAGGTDNSPLHF. CDR3 coding DNA: TGCAGTGCTGGCGGGACCGATAATTCACCCCTCCACTTT.

V gene TRBV27 combines with J gene TRBJ2-7; D ambiguous. Germline V gives CDR1 MNHEY, CDR2 SMNVEV (reference sequence). CDR3 length: 13 amino acids. V lost 3 bases, J lost 6 bases, and 12 bases lay in between. The CDR3 loop reads CASSFRPLLEQYF. The CDR3 DNA reads TGTGCCAGCAGTTTCAGGCCGTTGCTCGAGCAGTACTTC.

The rearrangement joins TRBV5-1 to TRBJ2-1, with 10 bases identical to TRBD1. The CDR3 is 15 residues long. Trimming at V came to 4 bases and at J to 7 bases, leaving 8 bases not matched to a gene. Germline V CDR1 and CDR2: SGHRS, YFSETQ. The DNA of the CDR3 is TGCGCCAGCAGCACCCGACAGGGGGCTAATAATGAGCAGTTCTTC. It is translated as CASSTRQGANNEQFF.

This clonotype was picked up one time. The rearrangement links TRBV7-2 to TRBJ1-1; TRBD1 agrees at 7 bases. The V gene end was trimmed by 4 bases and the J gene end by 5 bases; junction bases not matched to a gene: 13. This CDR3 is built from 16 residues. Germline V gives CDR1 SGHTA, CDR2 FQGNSA. Written as DNA, the CDR3 is TGTGCCAGCAGCTCAACGACCAGGACAGGAAGTACTGAAGCTTTCTTT. Its translation is CASSSTTRTGSTEAFF.

This clonotype has more than one count but fewer than ten. The V call is TRBV15, the J call TRBJ1-1; D gene unclear. The CDR3 is made up of 13 amino acids. The germline V gene has CDR1 LNHNV and CDR2 YYDKDF (reference sequence). V was trimmed by 5 bases and J by 4 bases, leaving 11 bases between them. In DNA, the CDR3 is TGTGCCACCAGCCCTGGGGAGTTCACTGAAGCTTTCTTT. This translates into CATSPGEFTEAFF.

This clonotype was found a few times. The chain uses TRBV19 and TRBJ1-4; weak D call: TRBD1 (5 bases). This CDR3 contains 13 residues. Trimming shortened V by 6 bases and J by 8 bases, and 13 bases separated the two germline ends. Germline CDR1 reads LNHDA; CDR2 reads SQIVND (reference sequence). DNA for the CDR3: TGTGCCAGTAGCGGTCAGGGCTACGAAAAACTGTTTTTT. This codes for CASSGQGYEKLFF.

Only a few counts were recorded for this clonotype. This rearrangement joins TRBV6-5 to TRBJ2-1; D not certain. The V end lost 4 bases, the J end lost 10 bases, and 8 bases lay between the germline ends. This CDR3 is built from 11 residues. Per the germline V gene, CDR1 is MNHEY and CDR2 is SVGAGI. In DNA, the CDR3 is TGTGCCAGCAGTTCGTTGGAGGAGCAGTTCTTC. Protein: CASSSLEEQFF.